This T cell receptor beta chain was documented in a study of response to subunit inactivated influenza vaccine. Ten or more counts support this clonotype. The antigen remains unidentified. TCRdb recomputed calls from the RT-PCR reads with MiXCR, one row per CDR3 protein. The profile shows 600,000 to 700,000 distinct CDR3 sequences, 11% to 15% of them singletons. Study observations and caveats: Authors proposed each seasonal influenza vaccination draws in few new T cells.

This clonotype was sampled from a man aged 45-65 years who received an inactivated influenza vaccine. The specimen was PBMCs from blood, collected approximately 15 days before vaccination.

CDR3 sequence (DNA): TGCGCCAGCAGCAGATTAGCGGGGAGCTCCTACGAGCAGTACTTC. Protein: CASSRLAGSSYEQYF. J is TRBJ2-7 and V is TRBV5-1; 8 positions agree with TRBD2. V lost 4 bases, J lost 0 bases, and 6 bases stayed unmatched. This CDR3 contains 15 residues. Germline V gene data show CDR1 as SGHRS and CDR2 as YFSETQ.